This T cell receptor (beta chain) was identified in a study of blood T cell repertoires in COVID-19. Study summary: In each case, the material was cDNA or gDNA derived from T cells, B-cell-depleted T cells, or PBMCs.

This clone was seen once. Everyone who took part was 18 to 89 years old, and they came from about two dozen US areas. Authors' methods: How many nucleated cells were present was estimated from reference gene primer amplification. Profiled with immunoSEQ multiplex PCR; TCRdb holds only in-frame clones, not every one. From that table come the V and J calls and clone size; the DNA was used to work out D and trimming. The sample gives fewer than 250,000 clones, just over 85% of which show up once; under 15% is in the top ten. This CDR3 is built from 18 residues. V lost 2 bases, J lost 9 bases, and 17 bases stayed unmatched. Germline CDR1 and CDR2: MNHEY and SMNVEV (reference sequence).

Specimen: PBMCs or T cells enriched from blood (not recorded which). The chain employs TRBV27 and TRBJ1-1, with 11 nucleotides matching TRBD1. The receptor's source is a woman aged 45-59 years with acute COVID-19. This CDR3 is CASSLPPGTGGRGKKAFF. In DNA form, the CDR3 reads TGTGCCAGCAGTTTACCCCCGGGGACAGGGGGTAGGGGGAAAAAAGCTTTCTTT.